Here is one T cell receptor (beta chain) with its context. No antigen is known for it. Clinical symptoms, serum thyroxine and TRAb, thyroid ultrasound and orbital computed tomography together formed the diagnostic basis. There were TCR beta CDR3 regions amplified from RNA transcripts. Using the HTBI primer set, a first-round RT-PCR was run on the TCR CDR3. TCRdb re-analysed the multiplex PCR reads in MiXCR, keeping a single row per CDR3 protein. This sample carries 250,000 to 300,000 distinct CDR3 sequences, roughly 15% of them seen once, and the ten largest clones take less than 15%. The data stem from a study of T cells in Graves' hyperthyroidism and ophthalmopathy. Study-wide results and limits: Progression to ophthalmopathy was predicted a median of 6.5 months early.

The CDR3 runs to 13 residues. Germline V gene data show CDR1 as SGHVS and CDR2 as FNYEAQ. V was pared by 11 bases and J by 0 bases, with 4 bases of the junction left unmatched. This TCR came from a woman in her thirties or forties with Graves' hyperthyroidism that later progressed to Graves' ophthalmopathy. The sample taken for sequencing was blood. This chain joins TRBV7-6 and TRBJ2-5, with 9 bases aligning to TRBD1. The CDR3 loop reads CASGDRDQETQYF. The DNA for the CDR3 is TGTGCCTCGGGGGACAGGGACCAAGAGACCCAGTACTTC.